This entry describes one T cell receptor (beta chain). This specimen comes from a study of control samples from healthy donors and cancer patients. The data were produced by immunoSEQ multiplex PCR, yet TCRdb's version contains in-frame clones alone and is incomplete. The sample lists 120,000 or so clones; 87% were seen once. Per the germline V gene, CDR1 is LNHDA and CDR2 is SQIVND (reference sequence). V was cut by 5 bases and J by 1 base, with 18 bases left in between. The CDR3 is 17 residues long. Specimen: blood. This chain connects TRBV19 to TRBJ2-4; no clear D. This TCR derives from a man in his sixties in good health. The CDR3 DNA reads TGTGCCAGTAGTGGACCCCCTAGGGCCCAGGCCAAAAACATTCAGTACTTC. Residues: CASSGPPRAQAKNIQYF.